Below, 13 T cell receptor beta chains from the same sample are listed, as sequenced in a study of shared clonotypes between healthy human individuals. The repertoire was sequenced with immunoSEQ multiplex PCR; TCRdb's copy has only in-frame clones and lacks some. This table has about 680,000 clones, approximately 75% appearing once. Sample: memory CD4+ T cells sorted from blood. Subset meaning: CD45RA-negative fraction. The receptor source for this set is a woman aged 25 to 45 in good health.

Only a few counts were recorded for this clone. The genes are TRBV15 and TRBJ1-1, with 7 bases lining up with TRBD1. CDR1 and CDR2 from the germline V gene are LNHNV and YYDKDF (reference sequence). This CDR3 is built from 14 residues. V was clipped by 0 bases and J by 11 bases; unmatched bases: 9. CDR3 in DNA: TGTGCCACCAGCAGAGATTTTAAGGGGGCGAAGGCTTTCTTT. Its protein product is CATSRDFKGAKAFF.

The chain recombines TRBV18 with TRBJ2-2, with 7 bases identical to TRBD2. The germline V gene has CDR1 KGHSH and CDR2 LQKENI. V shed 3 bases and J 3 bases; nucleotides not matched to a gene: 7. This CDR3 comprises 16 residues. CDR3 nucleotide sequence: TGTGCCAGCTCACCGCGAAGGGGAGGGGACACCGGGGAGCTGTTTTTT. Translating gives CASSPRRGGDTGELFF. The complete variable domain, with remaining parts taken from reference TRBV18 and TRBJ2-2, reads NAGVMQNPRHLVRRRGQEARLRCSPMKGHSHVYWYRQLPEEGLKFMVYLQKENIIDESGMPKERFSAEFPKEGPSILRIQQVVRGDSAAYFCASSPRRGGDTGELFFGEGSRLTVL.

The table lists this clone with a count of one. This chain uses TRBV19 with TRBJ1-1; D is undetermined. The CDR3 consists of 13 residues. Germline values: CDR1 LNHDA, CDR2 SQIVND (reference sequence). Trimming left V 7 bases short and J 1 base short, with 10 bases between. The CDR3 loop is CASIPYGNTEAFF. CDR3 bases: TGTGCCAGTATTCCCTATGGGAACACTGAAGCTTTCTTT.

As for this clone: One end of the junction is discordant with germline, which a read error may explain. The chain joins TRBV5-1 to TRBJ2-7, with no clear D. This CDR3 region has 10 residues. CDR1 and CDR2 from the germline V gene are SGHRS and YFSETQ. CDR3 coding DNA: TGCGCCAGCAGCTCCCACGAGCAGTACTTC. This codes for CASSSHEQYF.

This clone was detected once. V is TRBV4-2 and J is TRBJ2-1; TRBD2 aligns across 10 bases. Germline V lookup: CDR1 LGHNA, CDR2 YNFKEQ. J gave up 9 bases and V 3 bases, and 11 bases lay outside the gene matches. The CDR3 has 16 amino acids. CDR3 sequence: CASSQTPGLALGEQFF. The CDR3 coding sequence is TGTGCCAGCAGCCAGACGCCGGGACTAGCGCTTGGTGAGCAGTTCTTC.

This clone appeared many times. The V gene is TRBV18, the J gene TRBJ1-1; D unresolved. The CDR3 spans 16 residues. The ends were cut back, 0 bases at V and 5 bases at J, with 16 bases in the middle. Germline CDR1 reads KGHSH; CDR2 reads LQKENI. This CDR3 reads CASSPPGSLKRTEAFF. The CDR3 region has the DNA TGTGCCAGCTCACCACCTGGGAGCCTCAAGCGGACTGAAGCTTTCTTT. Complete variable domain (other parts from reference TRBV18 and TRBJ1-1): NAGVMQNPRHLVRRRGQEARLRCSPMKGHSHVYWYRQLPEEGLKFMVYLQKENIIDESGMPKERFSAEFPKEGPSILRIQQVVRGDSAAYFCASSPPGSLKRTEAFFGQGTRLTVV.

J is TRBJ2-3 and V is TRBV18, with D possibly matching TRBD1 (6 bases). V lost 3 bases and J 0 bases, leaving 13 bases between the germline ends. CDR1 and CDR2 from the germline V gene are KGHSH and LQKENI. This CDR3 region has 16 residues. The CDR3 protein is CASSPNTGKSTDTQYF. The CDR3 coding sequence is TGTGCCAGCTCACCGAACACAGGGAAAAGCACAGATACGCAGTATTTT.

This clone turned up a few times. This chain links TRBV29-1 with TRBJ1-2; D might be TRBD1 (5 bases). V lost 5 bases, J lost 13 bases, and 17 bases lay in between. Germline V gene lookup returns CDR1 SQVTM and CDR2 ANQGSEA. This CDR3 spans 11 amino acids. CDR3 region: CSVPLGTGGTF. CDR3 in DNA: TGCAGCGTTCCACTTGGGACGGGCGGCACCTTC.

The V call is TRBV5-1, the J call TRBJ2-7; TRBD2 matches at 11 bases. The CDR3 runs to 14 residues. V lost 0 bases and J lost 5; bases outside the gene matches: 1. Germline CDR1 reads SGHRS; CDR2 reads YFSETQ. Here the CDR3 DNA reads TGCGCCAGCAGCTTGGGGACTAGCGGGCACGAGCAGTACTTC. As protein: CASSLGTSGHEQYF.

This clone was seen just once. This chain uses TRBV10-3 with TRBJ1-2; D gene uncertain. In germline, CDR1 is ENHRY, CDR2 SYGVKD. V gave up 2 bases and J gave up 4 bases, with 8 bases separating them. This CDR3 spans 13 amino acids. Here the CDR3 DNA reads TGTGCCATCAGTGAGAAGGATGCCTATGGCTACACCTTC. This translates into CAISEKDAYGYTF.

The V call is TRBV6-5, the J call TRBJ2-7, with a weak D call TRBD2 (5 bases). Per the germline V gene, CDR1 is MNHEY and CDR2 is SVGAGI. Trimming took off 2 bases at V and 0 bases at J, with 11 bases between the two ends. The CDR3 covers 15 residues. DNA of the CDR3: TGTGCCAGCAGTTACACGGCTAGCAGCTCCTACGAGCAGTACTTC. Protein sequence: CASSYTASSSYEQYF.

This clone turned up a few times. This chain links TRBV11-2 with TRBJ2-1; 9 positions match TRBD1. The CDR3 loop spans 14 amino acids. Looked up from germline, CDR1 is SGHAT and CDR2 is FQNNGV. After removal of 5 bases from V and 7 bases from J, the junction contained 6 bases not matched to a gene. The CDR3 DNA sequence: TGTGCCAGCAGCGACCGGACAGGGGCTAATGAGCAGTTCTTC. Its protein product is CASSDRTGANEQFF. The full variable domain, with the rest looked up from reference TRBV11-2 and TRBJ2-1, is EAGVAQSPRYKIIEKRQSVAFWCNPISGHATLYWYQQILGQGPKLLIQFQNNGVVDDSQLPKDRFSAERLKGVDSTLKIQPAKLEDSAVYLCASSDRTGANEQFFGPGTRLTVL.

This rearrangement joins TRBV18 to TRBJ1-5; TRBD1 matches 8 bases. The junction had 11 bases not matched to a gene; V was cut back by 2 bases and J by 8 bases. Germline V CDR1 and CDR2: KGHSH, LQKENI. This CDR3 is built from 16 residues. CDR3 bases: TGTGCCAGCTCACCATCGCTGGGACAGGTCGGGGAGCCCCAGCATTTT. It encodes CASSPSLGQVGEPQHF. Drawing the rest from reference TRBV18 and TRBJ1-5, the complete variable domain is NAGVMQNPRHLVRRRGQEARLRCSPMKGHSHVYWYRQLPEEGLKFMVYLQKENIIDESGMPKERFSAEFPKEGPSILRIQQVVRGDSAAYFCASSPSLGQVGEPQHFGDGTRLSIL.